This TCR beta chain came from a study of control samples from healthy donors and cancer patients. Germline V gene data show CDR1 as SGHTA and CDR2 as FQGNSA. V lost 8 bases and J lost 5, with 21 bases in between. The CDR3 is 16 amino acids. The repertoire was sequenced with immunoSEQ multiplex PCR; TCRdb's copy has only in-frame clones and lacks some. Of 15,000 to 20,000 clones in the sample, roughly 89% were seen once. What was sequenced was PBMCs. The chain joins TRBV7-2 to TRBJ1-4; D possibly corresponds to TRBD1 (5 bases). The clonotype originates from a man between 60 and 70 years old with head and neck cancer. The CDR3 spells CASARDPTDWNEKLFF. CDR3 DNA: TGTGCCAGCGCTCGCGACCCGACAGACTGGAATGAAAAACTGTTTTTT.